These T cell receptor beta chains were read from a single sample in a study of T cells after yellow fever vaccination. In TCRdb, the 5' RACE reads were re-called with MiXCR into one record per CDR3 protein. The sample carries hundreds of thousands of distinct CDR3 sequences, around 4% recorded once. Sequencing used PBMCs, obtained on the day of the yellow fever booster vaccination. Receptors were obtained from a man aged 18 to 30 who received the YFV17D yellow fever vaccine. The conserved cysteine and the conserved F or W are not part of the CDR3 here. The order of the fields is J gene, V gene, clone size, CDR3 protein. Expanded clones are given a class, and other clones once, few, many or no size at all.

j_gene: TRBJ2-5
v_gene: TRBV3-1
abundance: .
CDR3aa: ASSTLAGVQETQY

j_gene: TRBJ2-2
v_gene: TRBV23-1
abundance: many
CDR3aa: ASSHTGELF

j_gene: TRBJ2-2
v_gene: TRBV5-6
abundance: many
CDR3aa: ASSLPRGIPGELF

j_gene: TRBJ2-3
v_gene: TRBV28
abundance: many
CDR3aa: ASTSGTGSTDTQY

j_gene: TRBJ2-3
v_gene: TRBV25-1
abundance: many
CDR3aa: ASSVPLGATHGQY

j_gene: TRBJ2-2
v_gene: TRBV7-6
abundance: many
CDR3aa: ASSLLAADTGELF

j_gene: TRBJ1-5
v_gene: TRBV7-8
abundance: many
CDR3aa: ASSSYLGQPQH

j_gene: TRBJ2-3
v_gene: TRBV20-1
abundance: many
CDR3aa: SARSGDTQY

j_gene: TRBJ1-1
v_gene: TRBV29-1
abundance: few
CDR3aa: SVIDQNTEAF

j_gene: TRBJ2-3
v_gene: TRBV7-9
abundance: .
CDR3aa: ASSLGFYPSFLAGINTDTQY